Listed here are 4 T cell receptor beta chains from one sample, sequenced in a study of T cells in localized non-small cell lung cancer. The method was immunoSEQ multiplex PCR; TCRdb's version includes in-frame clones alone and lacks a portion of them. The table includes about 41,000 clones, more than 70% detected once. Specimen: peripheral blood, collected before any cancer treatment. The origin of the receptors is an older female donor with stage I squamous cell lung carcinoma.

Only one count was recorded for this clone. V usage is TRBV14 and J usage is TRBJ2-1; the D gene is possibly TRBD2 (5 bases). CDR3 length: 16 amino acids. Germline V lookup: CDR1 SGHDN, CDR2 FVKESK. The V gene lost 2 bases and the J gene lost 0 bases, with 11 bases spanning the gap. Written as DNA, the CDR3 is TGTGCCAGCAGCCAAATAGGTCTAGCCTCCTACAATGAGCAGTTCTTC. It translates to CASSQIGLASYNEQFF.

This chain links TRBV11-2 with TRBJ2-7, with D maybe TRBD2 (6 bases). Germline CDR1 SGHAT, CDR2 FQNNGV. The V and J ends lost 8 bases and 6 bases respectively, with 20 bases between them. This CDR3 spans 14 amino acids. CDR3 in DNA: TGTGCCAGCGGGGCTACGGGCGGGGCTAGCGAGCAGTACTTC. Protein: CASGATGGASEQYF.

The chain recombines TRBV30 with TRBJ2-7; 11 positions agree with TRBD1. This CDR3 has 18 amino acids. Germline CDR1 and CDR2: GTSNPN and SVGIG (reference sequence). Trimming at V came to 3 bases and at J to 2 bases, leaving 15 bases not matched to a gene. CDR3 in amino acids: CAWRKDRGRGAPTYEQYF. In DNA, the CDR3 is TGTGCCTGGAGAAAGGACAGGGGGCGAGGAGCGCCCACCTACGAGCAGTACTTC.

This clone was picked up a small number of times. The chain recombines TRBV29-1 with TRBJ2-7, with 13 nucleotides matching TRBD2. CDR1 SQVTM and CDR2 ANQGSEA come from the germline V gene. V lost 6 bases, J lost 7 bases, and 15 bases stayed unmatched. The CDR3 runs 16 residues. The CDR3 reads CSVNIGTSGILREQYF. The CDR3 nucleotides are TGCAGCGTCAATATAGGGACTAGCGGGATCTTACGAGAGCAGTACTTC.